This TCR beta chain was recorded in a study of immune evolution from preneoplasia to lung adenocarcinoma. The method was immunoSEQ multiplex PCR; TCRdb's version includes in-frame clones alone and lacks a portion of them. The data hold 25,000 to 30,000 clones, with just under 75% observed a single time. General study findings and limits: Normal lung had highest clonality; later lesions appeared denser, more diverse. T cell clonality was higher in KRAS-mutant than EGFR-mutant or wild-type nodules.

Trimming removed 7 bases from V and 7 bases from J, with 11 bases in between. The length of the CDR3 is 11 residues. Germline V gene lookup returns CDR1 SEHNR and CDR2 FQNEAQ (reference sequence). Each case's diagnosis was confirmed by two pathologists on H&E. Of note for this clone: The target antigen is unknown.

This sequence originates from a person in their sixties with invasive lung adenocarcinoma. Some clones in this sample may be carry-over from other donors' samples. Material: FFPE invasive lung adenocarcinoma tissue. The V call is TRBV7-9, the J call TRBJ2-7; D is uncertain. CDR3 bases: TGTGCCAGCACCCCCTTTCAGGAGCAGTACTTC. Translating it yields CASTPFQEQYF.